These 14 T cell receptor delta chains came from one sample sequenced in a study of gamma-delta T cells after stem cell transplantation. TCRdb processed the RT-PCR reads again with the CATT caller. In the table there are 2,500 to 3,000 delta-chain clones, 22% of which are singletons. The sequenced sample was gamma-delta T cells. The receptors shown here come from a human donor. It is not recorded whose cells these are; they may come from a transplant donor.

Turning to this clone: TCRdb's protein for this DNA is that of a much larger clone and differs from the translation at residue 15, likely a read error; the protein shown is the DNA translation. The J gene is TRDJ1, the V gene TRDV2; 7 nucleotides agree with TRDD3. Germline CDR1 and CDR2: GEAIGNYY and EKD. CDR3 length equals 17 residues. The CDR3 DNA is TGTGCCTGTGACACCCTGGGGGCAGAAGGATACACCGATAAACGCATCTTT. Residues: CACDTLGAEGYTDKRIF.

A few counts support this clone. The CDR3 DNA is TGTGCCTGTGACACCGTGAATGGAGTGGGGGATACAGCCCGACAGATGTTTTTC. Encoded protein: CACDTVNGVGDTARQMFF. The chain employs TRDV2 and TRDJ3; 10 bases align to TRDD3. The CDR3 length is 18 residues. Trimming cost V 0 bases and J 11 bases; bases outside gene matches: 12. Germline V lookup: CDR1 GEAIGNYY, CDR2 EKD.

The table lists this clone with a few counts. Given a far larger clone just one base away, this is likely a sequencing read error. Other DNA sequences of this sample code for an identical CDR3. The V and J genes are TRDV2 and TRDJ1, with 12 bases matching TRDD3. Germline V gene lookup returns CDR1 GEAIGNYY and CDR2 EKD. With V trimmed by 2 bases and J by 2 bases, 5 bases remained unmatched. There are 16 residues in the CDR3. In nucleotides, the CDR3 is TGTGCCTGTGACAGACTGGGGGATACAGAGACCGATAAACTCATCTTT. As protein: CACDRLGDTETDKLIF.

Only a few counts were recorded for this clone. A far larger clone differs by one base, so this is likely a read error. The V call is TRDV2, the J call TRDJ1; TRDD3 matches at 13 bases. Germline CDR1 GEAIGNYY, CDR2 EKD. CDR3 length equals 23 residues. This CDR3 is CACDTLGPPLLGDTLQYTAKLIF. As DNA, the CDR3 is TGTGCCTGTGACACCCTCGGGCCCCCCTTACTGGGGGATACGCTTCAGTACACCGCTAAACTCATCTTT.

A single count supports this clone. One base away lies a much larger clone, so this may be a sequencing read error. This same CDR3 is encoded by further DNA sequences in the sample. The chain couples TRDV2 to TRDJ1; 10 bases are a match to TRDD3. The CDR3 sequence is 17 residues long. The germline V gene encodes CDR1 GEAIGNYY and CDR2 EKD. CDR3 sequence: CACDRLGDPSHLDKLIF. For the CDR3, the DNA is TGTGCCTGTGATCGACTGGGGGATCCGTCCCACCTCGATAAACTCATATTT.

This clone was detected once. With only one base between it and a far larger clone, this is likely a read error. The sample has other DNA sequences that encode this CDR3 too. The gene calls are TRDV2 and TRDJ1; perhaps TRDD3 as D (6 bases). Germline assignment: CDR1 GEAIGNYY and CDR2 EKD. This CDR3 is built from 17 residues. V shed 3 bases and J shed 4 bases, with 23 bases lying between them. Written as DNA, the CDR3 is TGTGCCTGTGACGATTTACTGGGTGATGGACGAAGCGATAAACTCATCTTT. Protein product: CACDDLLGDGRSDKLIF.

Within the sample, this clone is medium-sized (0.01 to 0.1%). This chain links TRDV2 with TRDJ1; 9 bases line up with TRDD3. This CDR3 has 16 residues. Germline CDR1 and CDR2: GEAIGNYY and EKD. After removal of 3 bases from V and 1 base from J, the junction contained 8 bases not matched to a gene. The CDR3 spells CACDPLGDTSTDKLIF. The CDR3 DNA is TGTGCCTGTGACCCACTGGGGGACACCTCCACCGATAAACTCATCTTT.

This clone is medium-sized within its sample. The CDR3 nucleotides read TGTGCCTGTGACACCGGATTTTTGACTGAACTGGGGGATACGCAATCTTCCGATAAACTCATCTTT. Translating gives CACDTGFLTELGDTQSSDKLIF. V is TRDV2 and J is TRDJ1; 13 bases fit TRDD3. Germline CDR1 reads GEAIGNYY; CDR2 reads EKD. J was trimmed by 3 bases and V by 0 bases; bases with no gene match: 21. The CDR3 runs to 22 residues.

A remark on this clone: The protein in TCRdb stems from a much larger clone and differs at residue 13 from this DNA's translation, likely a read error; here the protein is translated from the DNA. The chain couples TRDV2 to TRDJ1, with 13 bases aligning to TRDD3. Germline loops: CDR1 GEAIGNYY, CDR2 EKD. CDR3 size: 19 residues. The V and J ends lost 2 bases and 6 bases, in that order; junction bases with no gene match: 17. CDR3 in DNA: TGTGCCTGTGACAGCGTACTGGGGGATACGCCGGAATCTCCGCATAAACTCATCTTT. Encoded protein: CACDSVLGDTPESPHKLIF.

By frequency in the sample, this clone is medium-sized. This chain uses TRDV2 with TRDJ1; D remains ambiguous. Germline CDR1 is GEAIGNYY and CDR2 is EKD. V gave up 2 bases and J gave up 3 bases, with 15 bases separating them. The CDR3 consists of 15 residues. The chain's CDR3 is CACDSLYFSSDKLIF. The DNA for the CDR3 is TGTGCCTGTGACAGTCTTTACTTCAGCTCCGATAAACTCATCTTT.

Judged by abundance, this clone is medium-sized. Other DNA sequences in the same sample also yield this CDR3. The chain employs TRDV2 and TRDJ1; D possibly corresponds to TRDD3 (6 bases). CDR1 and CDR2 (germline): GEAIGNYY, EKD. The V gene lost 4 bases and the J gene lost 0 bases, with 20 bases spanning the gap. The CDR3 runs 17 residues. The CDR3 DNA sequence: TGTGCCTGTGATCCGCTGGGGACGTACCCCCACACCGATAAACTCATCTTT. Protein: CACDPLGTYPHTDKLIF.

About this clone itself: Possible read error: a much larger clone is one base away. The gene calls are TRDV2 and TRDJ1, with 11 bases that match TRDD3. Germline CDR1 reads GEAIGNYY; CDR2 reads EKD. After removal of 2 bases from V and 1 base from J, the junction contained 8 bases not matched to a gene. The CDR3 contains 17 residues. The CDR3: CACDKLGDTGTTDKLIF. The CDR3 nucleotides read TGTGCCTGTGACAAGCTGGGGGATACAGGGACCACCGATAAACTCATCTTT.

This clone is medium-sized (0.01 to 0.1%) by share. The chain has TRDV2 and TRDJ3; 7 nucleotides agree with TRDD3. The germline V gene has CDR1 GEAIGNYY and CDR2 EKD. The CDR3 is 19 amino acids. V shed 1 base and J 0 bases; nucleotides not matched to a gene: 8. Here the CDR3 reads CACDTGWGGSSWDTRQMFF. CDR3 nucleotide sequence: TGTGCCTGTGACACAGGCTGGGGGGGCAGCTCCTGGGACACCCGACAGATGTTTTTC.

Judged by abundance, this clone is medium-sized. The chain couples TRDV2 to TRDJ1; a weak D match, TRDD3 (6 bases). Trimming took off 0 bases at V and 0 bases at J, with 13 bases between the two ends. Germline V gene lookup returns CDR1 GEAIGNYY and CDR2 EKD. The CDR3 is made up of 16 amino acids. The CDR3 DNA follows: TGTGCCTGTGACACCGTCGGGGGACCGTACACCGATAAACTCATCTTT. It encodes CACDTVGGPYTDKLIF.